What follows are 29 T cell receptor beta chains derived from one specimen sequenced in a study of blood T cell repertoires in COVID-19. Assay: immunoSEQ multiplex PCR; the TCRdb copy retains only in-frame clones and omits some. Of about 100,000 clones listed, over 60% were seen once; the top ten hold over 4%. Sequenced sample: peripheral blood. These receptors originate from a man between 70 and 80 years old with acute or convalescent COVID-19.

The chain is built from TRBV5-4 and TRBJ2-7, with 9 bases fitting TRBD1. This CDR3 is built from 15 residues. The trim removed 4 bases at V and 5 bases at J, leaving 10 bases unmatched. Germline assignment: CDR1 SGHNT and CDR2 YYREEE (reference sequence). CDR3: CASSLSQGAGNEQYF. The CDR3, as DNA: TGTGCCAGCAGCCTATCACAGGGGGCGGGGAACGAGCAGTACTTC.

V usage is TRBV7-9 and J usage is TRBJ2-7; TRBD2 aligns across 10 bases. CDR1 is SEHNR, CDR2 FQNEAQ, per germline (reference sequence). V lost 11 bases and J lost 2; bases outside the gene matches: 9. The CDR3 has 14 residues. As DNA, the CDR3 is TGTGCCTCTCTCTCAAGCGGGGGGGCCTACGAGCAGTACTTC. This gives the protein CASLSSGGAYEQYF.

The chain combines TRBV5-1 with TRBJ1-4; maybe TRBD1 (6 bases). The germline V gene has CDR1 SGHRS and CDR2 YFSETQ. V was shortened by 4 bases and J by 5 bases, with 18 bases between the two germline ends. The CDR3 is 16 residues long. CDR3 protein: CASSLGGRGGNEKLFF. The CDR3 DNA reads TGCGCCAGCAGCCTTGGAGGACGGGGGGGCAATGAAAAACTGTTTTTT.

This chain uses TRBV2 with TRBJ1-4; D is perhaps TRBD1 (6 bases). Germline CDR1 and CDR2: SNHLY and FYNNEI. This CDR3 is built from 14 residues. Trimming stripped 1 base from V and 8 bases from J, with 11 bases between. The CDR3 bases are TGTGCCAGCAGTGAAGTGGCAGGGGTCGAAAAACTGTTTTTT. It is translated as CASSEVAGVEKLFF.

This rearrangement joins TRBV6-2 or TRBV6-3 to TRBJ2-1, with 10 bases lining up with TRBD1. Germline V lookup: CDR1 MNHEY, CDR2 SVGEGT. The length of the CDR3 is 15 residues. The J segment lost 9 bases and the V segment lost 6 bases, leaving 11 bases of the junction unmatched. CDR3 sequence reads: CASSTSGQGRGEQFF. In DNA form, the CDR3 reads TGTGCCAGCAGCACTTCGGGACAGGGGCGCGGTGAGCAGTTCTTC.

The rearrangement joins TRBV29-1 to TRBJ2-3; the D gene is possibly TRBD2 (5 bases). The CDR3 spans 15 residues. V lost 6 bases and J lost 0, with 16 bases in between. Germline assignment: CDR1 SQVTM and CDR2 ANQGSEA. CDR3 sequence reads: CSVFQAATSTDTQYF. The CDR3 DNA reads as TGCAGCGTGTTCCAAGCGGCAACTAGCACAGATACGCAGTATTTT.

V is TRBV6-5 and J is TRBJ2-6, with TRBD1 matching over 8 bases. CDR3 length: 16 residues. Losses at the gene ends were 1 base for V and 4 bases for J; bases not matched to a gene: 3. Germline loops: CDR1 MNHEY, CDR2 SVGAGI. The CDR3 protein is CASSYWTGTGANVLTF. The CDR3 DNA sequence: TGTGCCAGCAGTTACTGGACAGGGACAGGGGCCAACGTCCTGACTTTC.

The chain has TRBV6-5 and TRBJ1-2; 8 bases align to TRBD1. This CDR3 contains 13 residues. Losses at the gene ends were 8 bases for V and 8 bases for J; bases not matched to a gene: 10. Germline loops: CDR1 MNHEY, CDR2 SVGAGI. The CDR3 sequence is CASHTGGAGGYTF. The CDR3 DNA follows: TGTGCCAGCCACACAGGGGGGGCTGGAGGCTACACCTTC.

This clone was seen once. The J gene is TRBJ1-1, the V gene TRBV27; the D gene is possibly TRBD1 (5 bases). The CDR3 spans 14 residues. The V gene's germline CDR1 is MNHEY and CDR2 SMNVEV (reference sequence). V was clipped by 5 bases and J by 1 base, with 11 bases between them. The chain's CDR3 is CASSPPTENTEAFF. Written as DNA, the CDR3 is TGTGCCAGCAGTCCCCCGACAGAGAACACTGAAGCTTTCTTT.

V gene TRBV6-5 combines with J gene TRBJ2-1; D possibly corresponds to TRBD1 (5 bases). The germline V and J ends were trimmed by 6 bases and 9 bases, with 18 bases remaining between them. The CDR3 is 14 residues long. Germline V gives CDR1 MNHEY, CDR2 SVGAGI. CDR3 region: CASRGAVRSVEQFF. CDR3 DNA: TGTGCCAGCAGAGGGGCGGTGAGAAGTGTTGAGCAGTTCTTC.

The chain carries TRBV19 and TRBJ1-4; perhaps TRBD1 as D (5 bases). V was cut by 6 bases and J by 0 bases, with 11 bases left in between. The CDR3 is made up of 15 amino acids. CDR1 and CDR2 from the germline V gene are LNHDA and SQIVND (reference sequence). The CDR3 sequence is CASRTQGATNEKLFF. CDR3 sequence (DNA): TGTGCCAGTAGAACCCAAGGGGCAACTAATGAAAAACTGTTTTTT.

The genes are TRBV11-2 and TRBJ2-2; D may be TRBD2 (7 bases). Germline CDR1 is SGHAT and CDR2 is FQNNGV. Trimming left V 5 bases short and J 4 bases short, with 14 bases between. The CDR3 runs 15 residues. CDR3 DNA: TGTGCCAGCAGCCGCCTTAGGGGGGGCACCGGGGAGCTGTTTTTT. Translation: CASSRLRGGTGELFF.

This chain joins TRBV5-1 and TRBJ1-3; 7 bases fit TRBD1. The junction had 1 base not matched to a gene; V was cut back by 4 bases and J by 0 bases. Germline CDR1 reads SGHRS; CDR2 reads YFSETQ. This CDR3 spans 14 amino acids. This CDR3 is CASSQGDSGNTIYF. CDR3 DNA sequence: TGCGCCAGCAGCCAGGGGGACTCTGGAAACACCATATATTTT.

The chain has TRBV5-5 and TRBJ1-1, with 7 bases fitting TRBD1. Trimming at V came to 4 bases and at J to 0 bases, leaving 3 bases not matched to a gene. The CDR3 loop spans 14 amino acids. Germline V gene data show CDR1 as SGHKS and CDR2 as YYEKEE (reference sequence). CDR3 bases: TGTGCCAGCAGCGGTGGGACAGTGAACACTGAAGCTTTCTTT. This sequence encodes CASSGGTVNTEAFF.

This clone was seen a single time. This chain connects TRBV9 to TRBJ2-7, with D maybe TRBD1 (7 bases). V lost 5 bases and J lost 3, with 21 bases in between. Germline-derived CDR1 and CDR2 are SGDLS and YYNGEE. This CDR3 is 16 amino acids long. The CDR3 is CASSDGGGLPFYEQYF. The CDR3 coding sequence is TGTGCCAGCAGTGATGGAGGGGGCCTTCCCTTCTACGAGCAGTACTTC.

In nucleotides, the CDR3 is TGTGCCAGCTCAACTAGACCCGATCGGGCAGATACGCAGTATTTT. Translating it yields CASSTRPDRADTQYF. The chain couples TRBV18 to TRBJ2-3, with TRBD2 as a possible D gene (5 bases). CDR1 and CDR2 from the germline V gene are KGHSH and LQKENI. CDR3 length: 15 residues. V lost 5 bases to trimming and J lost 4 bases, with 16 bases between them.

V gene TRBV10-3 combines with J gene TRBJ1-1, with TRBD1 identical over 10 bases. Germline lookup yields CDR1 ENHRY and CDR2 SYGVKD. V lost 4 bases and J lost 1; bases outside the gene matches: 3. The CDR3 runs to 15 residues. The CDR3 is CAISVGDRGNTEAFF. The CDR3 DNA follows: TGTGCCATCAGTGTAGGGGACAGGGGGAACACTGAAGCTTTCTTT.

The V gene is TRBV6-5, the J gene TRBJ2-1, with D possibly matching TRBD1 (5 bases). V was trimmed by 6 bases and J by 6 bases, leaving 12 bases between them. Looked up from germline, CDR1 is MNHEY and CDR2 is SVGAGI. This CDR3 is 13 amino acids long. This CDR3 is CASRIQEINEQFF. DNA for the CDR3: TGTGCCAGCAGAATACAGGAAATCAATGAGCAGTTCTTC.

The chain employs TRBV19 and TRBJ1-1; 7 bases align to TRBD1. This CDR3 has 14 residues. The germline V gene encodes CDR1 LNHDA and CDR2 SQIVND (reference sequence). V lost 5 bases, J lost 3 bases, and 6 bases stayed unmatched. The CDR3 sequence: CASSQTTGHTEAFF. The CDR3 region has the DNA TGTGCCAGTAGTCAAACGACAGGGCACACTGAAGCTTTCTTT.

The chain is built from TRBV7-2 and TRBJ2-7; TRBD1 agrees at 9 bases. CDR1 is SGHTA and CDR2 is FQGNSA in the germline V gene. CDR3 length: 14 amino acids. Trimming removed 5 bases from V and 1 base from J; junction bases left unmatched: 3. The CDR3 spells CASSPDRGSYEQYF. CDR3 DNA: TGTGCCAGCAGCCCCGACAGGGGGTCCTACGAGCAGTACTTC.

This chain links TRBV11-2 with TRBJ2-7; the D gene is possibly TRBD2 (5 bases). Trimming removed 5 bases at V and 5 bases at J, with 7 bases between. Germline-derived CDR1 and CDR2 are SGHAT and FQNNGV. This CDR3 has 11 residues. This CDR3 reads CASSLANEQYF. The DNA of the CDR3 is TGTGCCAGCAGCCTAGCTAACGAGCAGTACTTC.

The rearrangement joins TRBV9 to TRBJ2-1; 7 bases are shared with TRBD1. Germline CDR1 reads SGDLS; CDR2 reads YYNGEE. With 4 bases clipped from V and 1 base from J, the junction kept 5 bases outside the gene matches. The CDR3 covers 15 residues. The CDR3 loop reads CASSITGESYNEQFF. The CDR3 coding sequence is TGTGCCAGCAGCATCACAGGGGAATCCTACAATGAGCAGTTCTTC.

The CDR3 nucleotides read TGCGCCAGCAGCTGGGGACTTCGGGACTTCACAGATACGCAGTATTTT. It encodes CASSWGLRDFTDTQYF. The rearrangement joins TRBV5-1 to TRBJ2-3; perhaps TRBD2 as D (6 bases). The V gene lost 3 bases and the J gene lost 2 bases, with 16 bases spanning the gap. Germline lookup yields CDR1 SGHRS and CDR2 YFSETQ. This CDR3 has 16 amino acids.

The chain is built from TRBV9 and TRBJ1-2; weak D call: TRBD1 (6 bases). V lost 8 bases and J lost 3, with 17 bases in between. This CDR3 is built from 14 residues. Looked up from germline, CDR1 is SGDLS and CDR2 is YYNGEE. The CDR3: CASSTGMGDYGYTF. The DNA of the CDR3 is TGTGCCAGTTCTACAGGGATGGGTGACTATGGCTACACCTTC. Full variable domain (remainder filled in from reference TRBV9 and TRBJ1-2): DSGVTQTPKHLITATGQRVTLRCSPRSGDLSVYWYQQSLDQGLQFLIQYYNGEERAKGNILERFSAQQFPDLHSELNLSSLELGDSALYFCASSTGMGDYGYTFGSGTRLTVV.

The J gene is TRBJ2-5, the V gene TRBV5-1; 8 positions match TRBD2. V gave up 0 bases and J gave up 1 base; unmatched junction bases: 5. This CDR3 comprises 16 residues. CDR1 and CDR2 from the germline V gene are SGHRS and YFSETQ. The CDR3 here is CASSLVPGGAQETQYF. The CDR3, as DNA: TGCGCCAGCAGCTTGGTGCCGGGGGGGGCCCAAGAGACCCAGTACTTC.

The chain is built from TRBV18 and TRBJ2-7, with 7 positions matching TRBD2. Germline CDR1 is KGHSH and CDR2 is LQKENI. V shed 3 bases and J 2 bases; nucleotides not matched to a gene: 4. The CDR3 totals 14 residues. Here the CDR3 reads CASSPGGGPYEQYF. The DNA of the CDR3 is TGTGCCAGCTCACCGGGGGGGGGTCCCTACGAGCAGTACTTC.

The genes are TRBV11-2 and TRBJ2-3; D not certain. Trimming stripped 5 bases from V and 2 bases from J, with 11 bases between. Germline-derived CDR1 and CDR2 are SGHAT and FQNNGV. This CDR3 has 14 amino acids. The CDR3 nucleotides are TGTGCCAGCAGCAGTCTATGGGCCACAGATACGCAGTATTTT. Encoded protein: CASSSLWATDTQYF.

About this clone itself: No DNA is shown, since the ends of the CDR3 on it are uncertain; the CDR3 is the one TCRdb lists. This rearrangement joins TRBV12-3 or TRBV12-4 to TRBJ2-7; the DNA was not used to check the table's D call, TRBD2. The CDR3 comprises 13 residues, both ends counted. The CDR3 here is CASSFGGGTSLGF.

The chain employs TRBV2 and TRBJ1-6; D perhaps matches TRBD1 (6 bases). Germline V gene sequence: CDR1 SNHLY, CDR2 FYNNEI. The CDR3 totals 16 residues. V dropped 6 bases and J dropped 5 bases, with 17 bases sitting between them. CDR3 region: CASSTQRTVDNSPLHF. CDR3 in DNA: TGTGCCAGCAGCACCCAGAGGACAGTAGATAATTCACCCCTCCACTTT.